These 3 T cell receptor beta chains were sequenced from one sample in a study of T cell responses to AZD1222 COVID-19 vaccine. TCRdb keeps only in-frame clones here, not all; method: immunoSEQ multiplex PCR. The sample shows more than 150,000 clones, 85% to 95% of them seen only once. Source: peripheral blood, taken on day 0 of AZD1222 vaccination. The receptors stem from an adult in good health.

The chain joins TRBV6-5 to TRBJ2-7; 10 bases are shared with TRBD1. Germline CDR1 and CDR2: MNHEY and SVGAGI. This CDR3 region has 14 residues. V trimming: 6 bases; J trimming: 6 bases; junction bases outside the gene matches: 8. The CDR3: CASRERDRGSEQYV. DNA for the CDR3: TGTGCCAGCAGGGAGAGGGACAGGGGTTCCGAGCAGTACGTC.

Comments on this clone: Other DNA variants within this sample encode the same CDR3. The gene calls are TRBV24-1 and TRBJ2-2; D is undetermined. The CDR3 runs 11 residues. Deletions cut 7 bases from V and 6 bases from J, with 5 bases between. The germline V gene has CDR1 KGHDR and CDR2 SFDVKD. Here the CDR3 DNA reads TGTGCCACCAGCGAGGCCGGGGAGCTGTTTTTT. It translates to CATSEAGELFF.

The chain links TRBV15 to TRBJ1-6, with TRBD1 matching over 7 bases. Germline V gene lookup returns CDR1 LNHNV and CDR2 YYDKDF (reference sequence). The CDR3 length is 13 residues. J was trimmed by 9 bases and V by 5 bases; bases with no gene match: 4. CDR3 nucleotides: TGTGCCACCAGCTTCCGACAGGGTTCACCCCTCCACTTT. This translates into CATSFRQGSPLHF.